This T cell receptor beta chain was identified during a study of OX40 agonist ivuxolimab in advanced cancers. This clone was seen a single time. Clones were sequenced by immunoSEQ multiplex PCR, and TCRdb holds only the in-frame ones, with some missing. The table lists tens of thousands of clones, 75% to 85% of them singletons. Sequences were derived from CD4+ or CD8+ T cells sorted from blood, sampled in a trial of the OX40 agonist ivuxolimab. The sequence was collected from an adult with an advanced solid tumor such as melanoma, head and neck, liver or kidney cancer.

In DNA, the CDR3 is TGTGCCAGCAGCCTAAGAGGGAGTCGGGGCCTCAATCAGCCCCAGCATTTT. Amino acids: CASSLRGSRGLNQPQHF. The rearrangement uses TRBV2 and TRBJ1-5, with a tentative D call TRBD1 (5 bases). The CDR3 has 17 residues. Germline assignment: CDR1 SNHLY and CDR2 FYNNEI. Trimming removed 6 bases from V and 3 bases from J, with 21 bases in between.